What follows describes a single TCR beta chain. These data come from a study of blood T cell repertoires in COVID-19. In the study overall: Sources were T cells, B-cell-depleted T cells, or PBMCs; the material itself was cDNA or gDNA.

The table came from immunoSEQ multiplex PCR; TCRdb's copy has only in-frame clones and leaves some out. Here the sample spans a few hundred thousand clones, under 85% being singletons. This CDR3 has 16 amino acids. Trimming took 4 bases from V and 4 from J; bases not matched to a gene: 10. Germline CDR1 reads MGHRA; CDR2 reads YSYEKL. The sequenced sample was peripheral blood. The sequence was obtained from a man aged 30-40 years who had recovered from COVID-19. V gene TRBV4-1 combines with J gene TRBJ2-3; 8 bases line up with TRBD2. CDR3 in amino acids: CASSLRGRGGADTQYF. The DNA of the CDR3 is TGCGCCAGCAGCCTAAGAGGTCGGGGGGGGGCAGATACGCAGTATTTT.